Here is one T cell receptor beta chain with its context. Its antigen is still unknown. CDR3 length: 16 amino acids. Trimming stripped 2 bases from V and 5 bases from J, with 17 bases between. Germline V gene sequence: CDR1 SGHRS, CDR2 YFSETQ. Use of 60 Vbeta and 13 Jbeta primers characterized the PCR. Method: immunoSEQ multiplex PCR; TCRdb's copy keeps in-frame clones and lacks some. The repertoire has over 150,000 clones, 84% of them found once; the top ten carry around 1.2%. This specimen belongs to a study of cytomegalovirus exposure and HLA in healthy donors. Background on the study: Drawn from HLA-typed donors, 80 million to 100 million unique TCRs were held in an early data release.

General study results and limits: Only CMV serostatus was available as immune exposure information. It was shown in a later analysis that HLA-associated TCR beta chains were more clonally expanded than other, equally common chains.

Material: PBMCs. The receptor's source is a girl between 2 and 10 years old in good health and CMV-seropositive. The chain links TRBV5-1 to TRBJ2-1, with a weak D call TRBD1 (6 bases). CDR3 region: CASSFSGVSYNNEQFF. CDR3 DNA: TGCGCCAGCAGCTTTTCAGGGGTCTCCTACAACAATGAGCAGTTCTTC.